One and the same sample provided the 10 T cell receptor beta chains below, sequenced in a study of shared clonotypes between healthy human individuals. Assay: immunoSEQ multiplex PCR; the TCRdb copy retains only in-frame clones and omits some. The sample contains roughly 2.6 million clones, around nine tenths of which appear only once. The material sequenced was naive CD4+ T cells sorted from blood. Specified subset: CD45RA+ positively selected. The receptors stem from a man between 18 and 35 years old in good health.

The DNA for the CDR3 is TGTGCCAGCAGCCGACACCTGAACACTGAAGCTTTCTTT. Its translation is CASSRHLNTEAFF. The chain recombines TRBV28 with TRBJ1-1; no firm D call. V lost 6 bases, J lost 0 bases, and 8 bases lay in between. The CDR3 has 13 residues. CDR1 MDHEN and CDR2 SYDVKM come from the germline V gene.

This chain joins TRBV6-5 and TRBJ1-4; tentative D call: TRBD1 (6 bases). The length of the CDR3 is 15 residues. Germline CDR1 and CDR2: MNHEY and SVGAGI. The V end lost 10 bases, the J end lost 6 bases, and 21 bases lay between the germline ends. The CDR3 DNA sequence: TGTGCCACCAAAGGGGGTGCAGGGGTTTATGAAAAACTGTTTTTT. It codes for CATKGGAGVYEKLFF.

Comment on this clone: Within the sample, other DNA sequences also encode this same CDR3. The rearrangement joins TRBV9 to TRBJ2-7; TRBD2 might be the D (5 bases). Germline V gives CDR1 SGDLS, CDR2 YYNGEE. Trimming cost V 0 bases and J 1 base, with 8 bases left between them. This CDR3 has 14 residues. CDR3 in DNA: TGTGCCAGCAGCGTAGAAGCGGTATCCTACGAGCAGTACTTC. It encodes CASSVEAVSYEQYF.

Details on this clone: Other DNA sequences from this sample encode an identical CDR3 as well. This chain joins TRBV27 and TRBJ2-7; no reliable D call. V was trimmed by 0 bases and J by 7 bases, leaving 4 bases between them. Germline assignment: CDR1 MNHEY and CDR2 SMNVEV (reference sequence). The CDR3 is 11 amino acids. The CDR3 sequence: CASSLSREQYF. The CDR3 coding sequence is TGTGCCAGCAGTTTATCACGGGAGCAGTACTTC.

The CDR3, as DNA: TGTGCCAGCAGCTTGGCCTACGGGATCGGAGAGACCCAGTACTTC. Encoded protein: CASSLAYGIGETQYF. The chain links TRBV5-4 to TRBJ2-5; weak D call: TRBD2 (5 bases). The CDR3 totals 15 residues. CDR1 is SGHNT and CDR2 is YYREEE in the germline V gene (reference sequence). V lost 0 bases, J lost 4 bases, and 13 bases lay in between.

This clone appeared a single time. The chain employs TRBV4-3 and TRBJ2-6; no definite D call. The CDR3 sequence is 16 residues long. In germline, CDR1 is LGHNA, CDR2 YSLEER. Trimming left V 0 bases short and J 0 bases short, with 6 bases between. This CDR3 reads CASSQDRLSGANVLTF. The CDR3 nucleotides are TGCGCCAGCAGCCAAGACCGCCTCTCTGGGGCCAACGTCCTGACTTTC.

This sequence joins TRBV5-1 and TRBJ2-2, with unresolved D. The CDR3 is 14 residues long. V was clipped by 5 bases and J by 0 bases, with 8 bases between them. CDR1 is SGHRS, CDR2 YFSETQ, per germline. The CDR3 loop is CASRKATNTGELFF. The CDR3 nucleotides are TGCGCCAGCAGGAAGGCGACGAACACCGGGGAGCTGTTTTTT.

The gene calls are TRBV19 and TRBJ2-3; 9 positions agree with TRBD2. The CDR3 extends over 15 amino acids. V gave up 4 bases and J gave up 0 bases; unmatched junction bases: 2. Germline CDR1 and CDR2: LNHDA and SQIVND (reference sequence). The CDR3 DNA follows: TGTGCCAGTAGTACTAGCGGGATTAGCACAGATACGCAGTATTTT. It translates to CASSTSGISTDTQYF.

The chain employs TRBV7-8 and TRBJ1-2; maybe TRBD1 (6 bases). The V gene lost 8 bases and the J gene lost 0 bases, with 16 bases spanning the gap. Germline values: CDR1 SGHVS, CDR2 FQNEAQ. The CDR3 has 15 amino acids. The CDR3 DNA follows: TGTGCCAGCTTACCTTCCGGACAGCCTAACTATGGCTACACCTTC. Translated, it gives CASLPSGQPNYGYTF.

V and J are TRBV2 and TRBJ1-5, with D tentatively TRBD1 (6 bases). V was pared by 2 bases and J by 2 bases, with 13 bases between. The CDR3 spans 16 residues. Germline-derived CDR1 and CDR2 are SNHLY and FYNNEI. CDR3 in amino acids: CASSETGYVGNQPQHF. CDR3 sequence (DNA): TGTGCCAGCAGTGAAACAGGGTATGTAGGCAATCAGCCCCAGCATTTT.